The 24 T cell receptor beta chains below all came from one sample that was sequenced in a study of blood T cell repertoires in COVID-19. Profiled with immunoSEQ multiplex PCR; TCRdb holds only in-frame clones, not every one. The sample includes about 480,000 clones, 85% to 90% seen only once; the top ten take roughly 1.9%. Specimen: PBMCs or T cells enriched from blood (not recorded which). These receptors were obtained from a woman between 35 and 50 years old who had recovered from COVID-19.

The chain carries TRBV3-1 (or the pseudogene TRBV3-2) and TRBJ2-1; 9 bases are shared with TRBD2. The CDR3 length is 21 residues. CDR1 LGHDT and CDR2 YNNKEL come from the germline V gene (reference sequence). V lost 0 bases and J lost 5; bases outside the gene matches: 20. The CDR3 sequence is CASSQDRASSGRRRSDNEQFF. The CDR3 DNA reads as TGTGCCAGCAGCCAAGATCGGGCGAGTAGCGGGAGAAGACGTTCCGACAATGAGCAGTTCTTC.

Points on this clone: This specimen includes other DNA sequences encoding the same CDR3. V is TRBV5-1 and J is TRBJ1-3; tentative D call: TRBD1 (6 bases). Germline V lookup: CDR1 SGHRS, CDR2 YFSETQ. The CDR3 has 14 amino acids. V lost 4 bases, J lost 0 bases, and 8 bases lay in between. CDR3 residues: CASSLDSSGNTIYF. CDR3 DNA sequence: TGCGCCAGCAGCCTGGACAGCTCTGGAAACACCATATATTTT. Full variable domain (remainder filled in from reference TRBV5-1 and TRBJ1-3): KAGVTQTPRYLIKTRGQQVTLSCSPISGHRSVSWYQQTPGQGLQFLFEYFSETQRNKGNFPGRFSGRQFSNSRSEMNVSTLELGDSALYLCASSLDSSGNTIYFGEGSWLTVV.

This clone has just one count. The chain couples TRBV3-1 (or the pseudogene TRBV3-2) to TRBJ2-7; TRBD2 aligns across 9 bases. The trim removed 0 bases at V and 2 bases at J, leaving 5 bases unmatched. Germline V gene lookup returns CDR1 LGHDT and CDR2 YNNKEL (reference sequence). The CDR3 loop spans 16 amino acids. Here the CDR3 reads CASSQDRASGTYEQYF. CDR3 in DNA: TGTGCCAGCAGCCAAGATCGGGCTAGCGGGACCTACGAGCAGTACTTC.

This clone was seen once. This rearrangement joins TRBV7-2 to TRBJ1-1; maybe TRBD1 (5 bases). Trimming shortened V by 4 bases and J by 3 bases, and 12 bases separated the two germline ends. Germline lookup yields CDR1 SGHTA and CDR2 FQGNSA. This CDR3 has 14 residues. CDR3 loop: CASSSGTGDTEAFF. In DNA form, the CDR3 reads TGTGCCAGCAGCTCGGGGACGGGGGACACTGAAGCTTTCTTT.

The chain joins TRBV3-1 (or the pseudogene TRBV3-2) to TRBJ2-1; the match to TRBD1 covers 10 bases. V lost 1 base and J lost 5; bases outside the gene matches: 14. The germline V gene encodes CDR1 LGHDT and CDR2 YNNKEL (reference sequence). The CDR3 length is 19 residues. Here the CDR3 reads CASSQVSPGSGTGDNEQFF. DNA of the CDR3: TGTGCCAGCAGCCAAGTAAGTCCGGGGAGCGGGACAGGGGACAATGAGCAGTTCTTC.

This sequence joins TRBV4-3 and TRBJ2-3; D perhaps matches TRBD1 (5 bases). V was pared by 0 bases and J by 4 bases, with 11 bases between. Germline values: CDR1 LGHNA, CDR2 YSLEER. The CDR3 length is 15 residues. CDR3: CASSQDARVPDTQYF. The CDR3 nucleotides are TGCGCCAGCAGCCAAGATGCCAGGGTACCAGATACGCAGTATTTT.

This chain links TRBV5-1 with TRBJ1-5; D possibly corresponds to TRBD1 (6 bases). In germline, CDR1 is SGHRS, CDR2 YFSETQ. Trimming took off 3 bases at V and 2 bases at J, with 15 bases between the two ends. This CDR3 spans 16 amino acids. CDR3 protein: CASSYSGADGNQPQHF. In DNA form, the CDR3 reads TGCGCCAGCAGCTACTCAGGGGCCGATGGCAATCAGCCCCAGCATTTT.

This rearrangement joins TRBV6-2 or TRBV6-3 to TRBJ2-7, with D unresolved. Germline V gives CDR1 MNHEY, CDR2 SVGEGT. The CDR3 runs to 18 residues. V was pared by 0 bases and J by 7 bases, with 25 bases between. DNA of the CDR3: TGTGCCAGCAGTTACTCGATTCAGAGGTTAGCCCAAACCCTGGAGCAGTACTTC. Its translation is CASSYSIQRLAQTLEQYF.

V and J are TRBV5-1 and TRBJ2-7, with a tentative D call TRBD2 (5 bases). Germline-derived CDR1 and CDR2 are SGHRS and YFSETQ. The CDR3 length is 15 residues. Trimming took off 0 bases at V and 0 bases at J, with 10 bases between the two ends. The CDR3 loop reads CASSLGTGSSYEQYF. Here the CDR3 DNA reads TGCGCCAGCAGCTTGGGAACGGGGAGCTCCTACGAGCAGTACTTC.

This rearrangement joins TRBV18 to TRBJ1-5; 7 positions agree with TRBD1. The V gene's germline CDR1 is KGHSH and CDR2 LQKENI. The CDR3 consists of 16 residues. Unmatched junction bases numbered 3, after V lost 0 bases and J lost 1 base. In nucleotides, the CDR3 is TGTGCCAGCTCACCACCGCCAGGGGGGAGCAATCAGCCCCAGCATTTT. It codes for CASSPPPGGSNQPQHF.

The CDR3 sequence is CASSQGPYEGVGNTIYF. The CDR3 nucleotides read TGCGCCAGCAGCCAAGGTCCTTATGAGGGGGTCGGAAACACCATATATTTT. This chain connects TRBV4-3 to TRBJ1-3; a weak D match, TRBD1 (6 bases). The CDR3 has 17 residues. Germline lookup yields CDR1 LGHNA and CDR2 YSLEER. Trimming left V 1 base short and J 4 bases short, with 17 bases between.

This sequence joins TRBV6-1 and TRBJ1-4; D perhaps matches TRBD1 (6 bases). Germline-derived CDR1 and CDR2 are MNHNS and SASEGT. This CDR3 region has 15 residues. Between the trimmed V and J ends, which lost 3 bases and 7 bases, there was a span of 15 bases. The CDR3 reads CASSDPTGYREKLFF. The CDR3 nucleotides read TGTGCCAGCAGTGACCCAACAGGGTATCGTGAAAAACTGTTTTTT.

In DNA, the CDR3 is TGTGCCAGCAGCCCAACCGGGACCCCCGGGGGGAATGAGCAGTTCTTC. It encodes CASSPTGTPGGNEQFF. This rearrangement joins TRBV4-2 to TRBJ2-1, with 7 bases matching TRBD2. This CDR3 region has 16 residues. Germline V CDR1 and CDR2: LGHNA, YNFKEQ. With V trimmed by 4 bases and J by 7 bases, 13 bases remained unmatched.

The chain employs TRBV4-2 and TRBJ1-2, with D perhaps matching TRBD1 (5 bases). The V end was cut by 3 bases, the J end by 2 bases, with 10 bases between. This CDR3 is 14 amino acids long. CDR1 and CDR2 from the germline V gene are LGHNA and YNFKEQ. The CDR3 region is CASSQQGSNYGYTF. The CDR3, as DNA: TGTGCCAGCAGCCAGCAGGGTAGCAACTATGGCTACACCTTC.

The genes are TRBV5-4 and TRBJ2-7; D gene unclear. The CDR3 length is 13 residues. CDR1 and CDR2 (germline): SGHNT, YYREEE (reference sequence). Trimming pared 3 bases from V and 3 bases from J, leaving 10 bases between. Here the CDR3 reads CASSSTANYEQYF. The CDR3 region has the DNA TGTGCCAGCAGCTCGACTGCGAACTACGAGCAGTACTTC.

The chain has TRBV7-8 and TRBJ2-5; the D is unclear. The CDR3 length is 17 residues. The ends were cut back, 4 bases at V and 3 bases at J, with 21 bases in the middle. Germline V lookup: CDR1 SGHVS, CDR2 FQNEAQ. The CDR3 reads CASSSHPSEAKEETQYF. CDR3 sequence (DNA): TGTGCCAGCAGCTCGCACCCCTCAGAGGCAAAAGAAGAGACCCAGTACTTC. The complete variable domain, with remaining parts taken from reference TRBV7-8 and TRBJ2-5, reads GAGVSQSPRYKVAKRGQDVALRCDPISGHVSLFWYQQALGQGPEFLTYFQNEAQLDKSGLPSDRFFAERPEGSVSTLKIQRTQQEDSAVYLCASSSHPSEAKEETQYFGPGTRLLVL.

This chain links TRBV6-5 with TRBJ2-2, with D tentatively TRBD1 (5 bases). The CDR3 loop spans 14 amino acids. In germline, CDR1 is MNHEY, CDR2 SVGAGI. Trimming stripped 1 base from V and 4 bases from J, with 7 bases between. The CDR3 here is CASSYFRVTGELFF. The CDR3 nucleotides read TGTGCCAGCAGTTACTTCAGGGTCACCGGGGAGCTGTTTTTT.

The chain has TRBV7-9 and TRBJ1-4, with D tentatively TRBD1 (5 bases). The CDR3 covers 19 residues. Germline lookup yields CDR1 SEHNR and CDR2 FQNEAQ (reference sequence). V dropped 3 bases and J dropped 0 bases, with 20 bases sitting between them. The CDR3, as DNA: TGTGCCAGCAGCTTCGCCCGGGATTGGAGGGGTTCAACTAATGAAAAACTGTTTTTT. This codes for CASSFARDWRGSTNEKLFF.

The table lists this clone with a count of one. The chain has TRBV27 and TRBJ1-1; D uncertain. Per the germline V gene, CDR1 is MNHEY and CDR2 is SMNVEV (reference sequence). The ends were cut back, 6 bases at V and 5 bases at J, with 13 bases in the middle. The CDR3 spans 13 residues. The CDR3, as DNA: TGTGCCAGCAGGGGTCCCCGGGAGACTGAAGCTTTCTTT. This codes for CASRGPRETEAFF.

CDR3 amino acids: CASSRTSGSFNEQFF. Here the CDR3 DNA reads TGTGCCAGCAGTCGGACTAGCGGGAGTTTTAATGAGCAGTTCTTC. This chain links TRBV6-5 with TRBJ2-1; 13 bases map to TRBD2. V trimming: 5 bases; J trimming: 7 bases; junction bases outside the gene matches: 5. Germline V CDR1 and CDR2: MNHEY, SVGAGI. The CDR3 is made up of 15 amino acids.

The rearrangement links TRBV5-1 to TRBJ2-1, with no clear D. The CDR3 loop spans 11 amino acids. V lost 5 bases and J lost 10, with 10 bases in between. From germline, CDR1 is SGHRS and CDR2 YFSETQ. The CDR3 loop is CASSELEEQFF. The CDR3 DNA sequence: TGCGCCAGCAGTGAGCTAGAGGAGCAGTTCTTC.

This chain connects TRBV5-1 to TRBJ2-7; TRBD1 might be the D (5 bases). Germline V gives CDR1 SGHRS, CDR2 YFSETQ. V was clipped by 0 bases and J by 0 bases, with 13 bases between them. The CDR3 consists of 16 residues. CDR3: CASSLAKDTYSYEQYF. The DNA of the CDR3 is TGCGCCAGCAGCTTGGCCAAGGACACCTACTCCTACGAGCAGTACTTC.

A note on this clone: This could be a read error, since a much larger clone is one nucleotide away. The V gene is TRBV6-4, the J gene TRBJ2-1; 12 positions agree with TRBD2. The CDR3 covers 15 residues. J was trimmed by 6 bases and V by 2 bases; bases with no gene match: 2. The germline V gene encodes CDR1 MRHNA and CDR2 SNTAGT. CDR3 DNA: TGTGCCAGCAGTGACGCGACTAGCGGGAGCAATGAGCAGTTCTTC. Protein product: CASSDATSGSNEQFF.

The V gene is TRBV29-1, the J gene TRBJ2-1, with a weak D call TRBD2 (6 bases). From germline, CDR1 is SQVTM and CDR2 ANQGSEA. The V end was cut by 7 bases, the J end by 7 bases, with 20 bases between. CDR3 length: 14 residues. DNA of the CDR3: TGCAGCGCGACTAGTTCCACGGCGGGAAATGAGCAGTTCTTC. Its protein is CSATSSTAGNEQFF.